This T cell receptor (beta chain) comes out of a study of response to subunit inactivated influenza vaccine. Trimming took 2 bases from V and 1 from J; bases not matched to a gene: 5. The germline V gene has CDR1 DFQATT and CDR2 SNEGSKA (reference sequence). The CDR3 runs to 15 residues. This clonotype was observed a few times. The antigen is unknown. Study-wide points: Authors suggested seasonal influenza vaccinations each recruit few new T cells.

TCRdb analysed the RT-PCR reads with MiXCR anew, one entry per CDR3 protein. The sample shows about 700,000 distinct CDR3 sequences, approximately 13% of them seen only once. V and J are TRBV20-1 and TRBJ2-7; the match to TRBD2 covers 10 bases. This specimen consisted of PBMCs from blood, obtained 14 to 15 days before vaccination. This sequence originates from a man aged 45 to 65 who received an inactivated influenza vaccine. Here the CDR3 reads CSARNLAGASYEQYF. For the CDR3, the DNA is TGCAGTGCTAGAAATCTAGCGGGGGCTTCCTACGAGCAGTACTTC.